The present TCR beta chain was sequenced within a study of cytomegalovirus exposure and HLA in healthy donors. Study-level findings and limits: Per a prior analysis, the majority of TCR beta V segments were productive roughly 87% or roughly 30% of the time. Researchers reported in a later analysis that a missense DCLRE1C variant was tied to TCR beta V- and J-gene trimming. The classifier, whose performance was assessed in both the original and validation cohorts, reportedly diagnosed cytomegalovirus status with high specificity and sensitivity.

PCR used 60 Vbeta primers and 13 Jbeta primers. This table comes from immunoSEQ multiplex PCR, and its TCRdb copy is limited to in-frame clones, with some not included. The sample consists of some 120,000 clones, less than 20% of them appearing once. Trimming removed 3 bases from V and 3 bases from J; junction bases left unmatched: 1. The CDR3 loop spans 15 amino acids. The germline gives CDR1 LNHDA, CDR2 SQIVND (reference sequence). This clone was detected a few times. The antigen is not known. The specimen was PBMCs. The receptor comes from a young woman in good health and CMV-seronegative. This chain links TRBV19 with TRBJ1-5, with 11 bases lining up with TRBD1. This CDR3 is CASSIGQGANQPQHF. The DNA for the CDR3 is TGTGCCAGTAGTATCGGACAGGGGGCCAATCAGCCCCAGCATTTT.